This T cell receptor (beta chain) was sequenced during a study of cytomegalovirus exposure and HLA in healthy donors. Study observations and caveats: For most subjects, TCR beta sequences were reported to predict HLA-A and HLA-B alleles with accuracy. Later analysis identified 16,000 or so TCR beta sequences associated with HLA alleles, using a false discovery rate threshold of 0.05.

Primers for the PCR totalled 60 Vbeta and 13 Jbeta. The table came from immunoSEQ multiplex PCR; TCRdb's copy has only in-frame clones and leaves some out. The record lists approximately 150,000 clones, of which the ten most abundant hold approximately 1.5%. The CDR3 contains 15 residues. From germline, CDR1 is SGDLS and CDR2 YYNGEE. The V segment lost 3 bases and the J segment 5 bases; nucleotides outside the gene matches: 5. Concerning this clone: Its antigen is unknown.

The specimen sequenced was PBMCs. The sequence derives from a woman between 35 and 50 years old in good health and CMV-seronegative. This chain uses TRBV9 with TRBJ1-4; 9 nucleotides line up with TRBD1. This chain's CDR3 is CASSGAGTGNEKLFF. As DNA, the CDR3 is TGTGCCAGCAGCGGAGCCGGGACAGGGAATGAAAAACTGTTTTTT.